This T cell receptor (beta chain) was sequenced in a study of cytomegalovirus exposure and HLA in healthy donors. Turning to the study itself: Early released data had about 85 million unique TCRs, all coming from HLA-typed donors. Findings and limits, study-wide: A later analysis showed that HLA-associated TCR beta chains had undergone more clonal expansion than equally common others.

The PCR made use of 60 Vbeta and 13 Jbeta primers. Clones were sequenced by immunoSEQ multiplex PCR, and TCRdb holds only the in-frame ones, with some missing. The sample yields some 170,000 clones, approximately 80% seen once. The CDR3 totals 14 residues. The germline gives CDR1 SGHRS, CDR2 YFSETQ. Trimming removed 0 bases at V and 2 bases at J, with 8 bases between. Of note for this clone: Its cognate antigen is unknown. Other DNA sequences in the sample encode the same CDR3.

This chain joins TRBV5-1 and TRBJ1-1; D is perhaps TRBD1 (6 bases). Sample: PBMCs. The clonotype was recovered from a woman between 18 and 30 years old in good health and CMV-seronegative. In DNA, the CDR3 is TGCGCCAGCAGCTTGGTGGGGGCTAACACTGAAGCTTTCTTT. Translating it yields CASSLVGANTEAFF.